This T cell receptor beta chain was captured by sequencing in a study of blood T cell repertoires in COVID-19. Study-level information: Sites in the United States, Italy and Spain provided acute and convalescent COVID-19 samples.

All recovered Cohort 3 donors got two negative PCRs, got clearance, or saw symptom resolution. TCRdb's table, derived via immunoSEQ multiplex PCR, lists solely in-frame clones and lacks some. The table lists hundreds of thousands of clones, about 87% of them singletons. The TCR originated in a woman in her fifties or sixties who had recovered from COVID-19. Source material: PBMCs or T cells enriched from blood (not recorded which).

CDR3 sequence reads: CASSPRDFLNEQYF. The CDR3 DNA sequence: TGTGCCAGCAGCCCACGGGACTTTCTCAACGAGCAGTACTTC. This chain connects TRBV5-4 to TRBJ2-7, with D possibly TRBD2 on 6 matching bases. Trimming stripped 4 bases from V and 5 bases from J, with 16 bases between. This CDR3 region has 14 residues. Germline CDR1 reads SGHNT; CDR2 reads YYREEE (reference sequence).